Below are 14 T cell receptor beta chains sequenced from a single sample in a study of breast tumors, draining lymph nodes, adjacent tissues. Samples came from axillary lymph nodes draining the breast cancer. TCRdb ran MiXCR on the multiplex PCR reads and lists one entry per CDR3 protein. The sample yields roughly 220,000 distinct CDR3 sequences, 30% to 35% seen once. Material for sequencing was axillary lymph node tissue. These receptors came from a female donor with breast cancer. Some clones in this sample may be carry-over from other donors' samples.

Remarks on this clonotype: This may come from a read error, since a much larger clone is one base off. V usage is TRBV19 and J usage is TRBJ2-5, with D possibly TRBD2 on 7 matching bases. Germline CDR1 LNHDA, CDR2 SQIVND (reference sequence). The CDR3 is 17 amino acids. The CDR3, as DNA: TGTACCAGTAGTATAGGAGCGACTAGGGGGGGCAGAGAGACCCGGTACTTC. Translating it yields CTSSIGATRGGRETRYF. Using reference TRBV19 and TRBJ2-5 for the parts outside the CDR3, the full variable domain is DGGITQSPKYLFRKEGQNVTLSCEQNLNHDAMYWYRQDPGQGLRLIYYSQIVNDFQKGDIAEGYSVSREKKESFPLTVTSAQKNPTAFYLCTSSIGATRGGRETRYFGPGTRLLVL.

This clonotype was recorded at least ten times. The chain is built from TRBV20-1 and TRBJ2-7, with 12 bases lining up with TRBD2. Germline V gene lookup returns CDR1 DFQATT and CDR2 SNEGSKA (reference sequence). The length of the CDR3 is 15 residues. The V and J ends lost 6 bases and 6 bases, in that order; junction bases with no gene match: 12. CDR3 region: CSARKPSGRAIEQYF. The CDR3 region has the DNA TGCAGTGCCCGCAAGCCTAGCGGGAGGGCCATCGAGCAGTACTTC.

The genes are TRBV6-4 and TRBJ2-3; D ambiguous. From germline, CDR1 is MRHNA and CDR2 SNTAGT. The V end was cut by 2 bases, the J end by 8 bases, with 11 bases between. The CDR3 totals 13 residues. In nucleotides, the CDR3 is TGTGCCAGCAGTGACATTCCGGACGGTACGCAGTATTTT. Protein product: CASSDIPDGTQYF.

As for this clonotype: A much larger clone sits a single nucleotide away, making a read error possible. J is TRBJ2-7 and V is TRBV20-1; possible D gene TRBD2, 6 bases. This CDR3 contains 15 residues. Per germline, CDR1 DFQATT and CDR2 SNEGSKA (reference sequence). Trimming cost V 2 bases and J 3 bases, with 17 bases left between them. CDR3 bases: TGCAGTGCTAGAATCCTAGCGAAGGTGGGCTACGAGCAGTACTTC. It encodes CSARILAKVGYEQYF.

This clonotype was observed at least ten times. The chain has TRBV12-3 or TRBV12-4 and TRBJ1-4, with D maybe TRBD1 (6 bases). Trimming removed 6 bases from V and 4 bases from J, with 12 bases in between. CDR3 size: 14 residues. CDR3 DNA sequence: TGTGCCAGCAGCTTACAGGGATTTAATGAAAAACTGTTTTTT. Amino acids: CASSLQGFNEKLFF.

This sequence joins TRBV6-1 and TRBJ2-7; 8 bases line up with TRBD1. The length of the CDR3 is 14 residues. Germline V gene lookup returns CDR1 MNHNS and CDR2 SASEGT. V shed 6 bases and J 4 bases; nucleotides not matched to a gene: 8. The CDR3 spells CASRRDRISYEQYF. The CDR3 DNA reads TGTGCCAGCAGGAGGGACAGGATATCGTACGAGCAGTACTTC.

This clonotype was recorded many times. The gene calls are TRBV11-2 and TRBJ1-2, with D unclear. Trimming took 4 bases from V and 0 from J, leaving 9 bases between them. Germline assignment: CDR1 SGHAT and CDR2 FQNNGV. The CDR3 length is 14 residues. The CDR3 DNA sequence: TGTGCCAGCAGCTCCTCCTGGTCTAACTATGGCTACACCTTC. As protein: CASSSSWSNYGYTF.

This clonotype has at least ten counts. The chain is built from TRBV19 and TRBJ2-3; TRBD2 matches 7 bases. With 6 bases clipped from V and 6 bases from J, the junction kept 9 bases outside the gene matches. The CDR3 is made up of 14 amino acids. Germline V gene data show CDR1 as LNHDA and CDR2 as SQIVND (reference sequence). CDR3 in DNA: TGTGCCAGTAGACCGGGACTACCGACCGATACGCAGTATTTT. Protein sequence: CASRPGLPTDTQYF.

CDR3 sequence (DNA): TGTGCCAGCAGCATACTAGCGGGGGGGCCGAGAAAGACCCAGTACTTC. Translation gives CASSILAGGPRKTQYF. J is TRBJ2-5 and V is TRBV7-2; 13 positions match TRBD2. The germline gives CDR1 SGHTA, CDR2 FQGNSA. This CDR3 spans 16 amino acids. Germline trimming cut 5 bases from V and 6 bases from J; bases unmatched to any gene: 9.

This clonotype showed up just once. CDR3 sequence reads: CASSVGVSGYNEQFF. For the CDR3, the DNA is TGTGCCAGCAGCGTAGGGGTTAGCGGATACAATGAGCAGTTCTTC. The rearrangement uses TRBV9 and TRBJ2-1; the D gene is possibly TRBD2 (6 bases). Germline CDR1 is SGDLS and CDR2 is YYNGEE. V was trimmed by 0 bases and J by 4 bases, leaving 11 bases between them. The CDR3 is 15 amino acids. Full variable domain (remainder filled in from reference TRBV9 and TRBJ2-1): DSGVTQTPKHLITATGQRVTLRCSPRSGDLSVYWYQQSLDQGLQFLIQYYNGEERAKGNILERFSAQQFPDLHSELNLSSLELGDSALYFCASSVGVSGYNEQFFGPGTRLTVL.

Many counts were recorded for this clonotype. This chain links TRBV20-1 with TRBJ1-5; weak D call: TRBD1 (5 bases). V was clipped by 1 base and J by 4 bases, with 14 bases between them. The CDR3 runs 15 residues. The germline CDR1 and CDR2 sequences are DFQATT and SNEGSKA (reference sequence). CDR3 loop: CSARGQVGGNQPQHF. In DNA, the CDR3 is TGCAGTGCTAGAGGGCAGGTCGGGGGAAATCAGCCCCAGCATTTT.

This chain links TRBV5-6 with TRBJ2-1; TRBD2 matches 9 bases. Unmatched junction bases numbered 7, after V lost 2 bases and J lost 4 bases. The CDR3 is 16 residues long. The germline gives CDR1 SGHDT, CDR2 YYEEEE. The CDR3 DNA reads as TGTGCCAGCAGCTTAATAGCGGGAGACGTTTACAATGAGCAGTTCTTC. It encodes CASSLIAGDVYNEQFF.

This chain links TRBV6-1 with TRBJ2-6; D unresolved. The CDR3 has 15 residues. Per the germline V gene, CDR1 is MNHNS and CDR2 is SASEGT. The CDR3 DNA reads as TGTGTCTCCACACGTTTCCTCTCTGGGGCCAACGTCCTGACTTTC. This codes for CVSTRFLSGANVLTF.

Details on this clonotype: One junction end does not reproduce the germline sequence, and a read error may be involved. J is TRBJ2-5 and V is TRBV30; TRBD2 agrees at 13 bases. Germline lookup yields CDR1 GTSNPN and CDR2 SVGIG (reference sequence). The CDR3 runs 14 residues. The DNA of the CDR3 is TGTGCCTGGGGACTAGCGGGAGTCCAAGAGGCCCAGTACTTC. Translation gives CAWGLAGVQEAQYF.